The 30 T cell receptor beta chains below all came from one sample that was sequenced in a study of CD8 T cells in ankylosing spondylitis. Using its own MiXCR run on the 5' RACE reads, TCRdb lists one record per CDR3 protein. The repertoire consists of some 240,000 distinct CDR3 sequences, with roughly a quarter occurring once and the leading ten covering 0.61%. The sample consisted of blood, either unsorted or a sorted T cell fraction (not recorded which). All receptors derive from a male donor with ankylosing spondylitis or in good health (not recorded which).

The chain combines TRBV6-1 with TRBJ1-3; no clear D gene. Germline CDR1 and CDR2: MNHNS and SASEGT. The CDR3 length is 10 residues. Trimming removed 8 bases at V and 4 bases at J, with 3 bases between. The CDR3 spells CASGGNTIYF. CDR3 coding DNA: TGTGCCAGCGGGGGAAACACCATATATTTT.

This clonotype was recorded at least ten times. This rearrangement joins TRBV20-1 to TRBJ2-1; 7 bases agree with TRBD2. V was pared by 7 bases and J by 8 bases, with 8 bases of the junction left unmatched. Germline V gene sequence: CDR1 DFQATT, CDR2 SNEGSKA (reference sequence). This CDR3 contains 12 residues. CDR3 sequence (DNA): TGCAGTGTGTTGGGGGGGATCGATGAGCAGTTCTTC. Residues: CSVLGGIDEQFF.

The chain combines TRBV3-1 with TRBJ2-6; TRBD1 might be the D (5 bases). CDR1 is LGHDT and CDR2 is YNNKEL in the germline V gene (reference sequence). Trimming took 1 base from V and 2 from J, leaving 6 bases between them. This CDR3 region has 15 residues. The CDR3 spells CASSQGGAGANVLTF. The CDR3 DNA reads TGTGCCAGCAGCCAAGGGGGCGCTGGGGCCAACGTCCTGACTTTC.

The table lists this clonotype with many counts. V and J are TRBV5-1 and TRBJ2-5, with D possibly matching TRBD2 (5 bases). CDR1 and CDR2 from the germline V gene are SGHRS and YFSETQ. Trimming removed 7 bases at V and 3 bases at J, with 13 bases between. The length of the CDR3 is 13 residues. CDR3 loop: CASAVGREETQYF. DNA of the CDR3: TGCGCCAGCGCGGTGGGGAGAGAAGAGACCCAGTACTTC. The full variable domain, its missing parts supplied by reference TRBV5-1 and TRBJ2-5, is KAGVTQTPRYLIKTRGQQVTLSCSPISGHRSVSWYQQTPGQGLQFLFEYFSETQRNKGNFPGRFSGRQFSNSRSEMNVSTLELGDSALYLCASAVGREETQYFGPGTRLLVL.

This clonotype was picked up a small number of times. The chain combines TRBV7-2 with TRBJ2-5; D gene uncertain. This CDR3 has 11 amino acids. V lost 1 base and J 6 bases, leaving 3 bases between the germline ends. Germline CDR1 SGHTA, CDR2 FQGNSA. The CDR3 protein is CASSLGKTQYF. CDR3 nucleotide sequence: TGTGCCAGCAGCTTAGGCAAGACCCAGTACTTC.

This chain joins TRBV20-1 and TRBJ2-5; D may correspond to TRBD1 or TRBD2 (6 bases each). Trimming shortened V by 8 bases and J by 2 bases, and 18 bases separated the two germline ends. CDR1 DFQATT and CDR2 SNEGSKA come from the germline V gene (reference sequence). CDR3 length: 14 amino acids. The CDR3 nucleotides read TGCAGTACCCTCCGGGGGCGAATGCAAGAGACCCAGTACTTC. It codes for CSTLRGRMQETQYF.

V gene TRBV12-3 or TRBV12-4 combines with J gene TRBJ2-7; D ambiguous. Trimming pared 6 bases from V and 9 bases from J, leaving 12 bases between. The CDR3 runs 11 residues. CDR3 coding DNA: TGTGCCAGCAGGGATCAAGCCGGGCAGTACTTC. It codes for CASRDQAGQYF.

This clonotype was detected ten times or more. The V gene is TRBV6-2 or TRBV6-3, the J gene TRBJ2-3, with D perhaps matching TRBD2 (6 bases). The CDR3 consists of 13 residues. Germline CDR1 MNHEY, CDR2 SVGEGT. V was clipped by 6 bases and J by 3 bases, with 10 bases between them. The CDR3 region has the DNA TGTGCCAGCAGGACGGGGGTGACAGATACGCAGTATTTT. Protein product: CASRTGVTDTQYF.

This clonotype was observed a few times. The genes are TRBV7-9 and TRBJ2-7; D possibly corresponds to TRBD1 (6 bases). CDR1 and CDR2 from the germline V gene are SEHNR and FQNEAQ (reference sequence). The CDR3 loop spans 15 amino acids. Between the trimmed V and J ends, which lost 5 bases and 6 bases, there was a span of 20 bases. This CDR3 is CASSPIAGTMVEQYF. CDR3 DNA: TGTGCCAGCAGCCCTATCGCCGGGACAATGGTCGAGCAGTACTTC.

The CDR3 spells CASSVLAGGPDEQFF. DNA for the CDR3: TGTGCCAGCAGCGTTCTAGCGGGGGGGCCCGATGAGCAGTTCTTC. V is TRBV6-4 and J is TRBJ2-1; 12 bases agree with TRBD2. The germline V gene has CDR1 MRHNA and CDR2 SNTAGT. This CDR3 spans 15 amino acids. The ends lost 6 bases at V and 8 bases at J; junction bases unmatched: 8.

This clonotype was recorded many times. The gene calls are TRBV2 and TRBJ2-3, with D tentatively TRBD1 or TRBD2 (5 bases each). Between the trimmed V and J ends, which lost 3 bases and 6 bases, there was a span of 10 bases. CDR3 size: 13 residues. CDR1 and CDR2 from the germline V gene are SNHLY and FYNNEI. The CDR3 spells CASSEGVWDTQYF. For the CDR3, the DNA is TGTGCCAGCAGTGAGGGGGTATGGGATACGCAGTATTTT.

This clonotype was picked up a small number of times. The chain links TRBV12-3 or TRBV12-4 to TRBJ2-3; the D gene is possibly TRBD2 (5 bases). The V end was cut by 5 bases, the J end by 5 bases, with 17 bases between. The CDR3 totals 15 residues. The CDR3 here is CASSTFGVRLDTQYF. Written as DNA, the CDR3 is TGTGCCAGCAGTACCTTCGGGGTCAGGCTAGATACGCAGTATTTT.

This clonotype was observed a handful of times. The chain is built from TRBV7-6 and TRBJ2-1, with D perhaps matching TRBD2 (5 bases). Trimming took off 6 bases at V and 2 bases at J, with 14 bases between the two ends. Germline CDR1 is SGHVS and CDR2 is FNYEAQ. The CDR3 consists of 15 residues. CDR3 amino acids: CASSFRGAAYNEQFF. The CDR3, as DNA: TGTGCCAGCAGTTTTCGGGGTGCCGCCTACAATGAGCAGTTCTTC.

The chain couples TRBV12-3 or TRBV12-4 to TRBJ2-7, with D perhaps TRBD1 or TRBD2 (5 bases each). This CDR3 is built from 13 residues. Trimming pared 5 bases from V and 5 bases from J, leaving 13 bases between. The CDR3 loop reads CASSIAGTDEQYF. CDR3 DNA sequence: TGTGCCAGCAGTATCGCAGGGACCGACGAGCAGTACTTC.

This clonotype occurred once. The chain uses TRBV20-1 and TRBJ1-4, with D unresolved. This CDR3 has 15 amino acids. The germline V gene has CDR1 DFQATT and CDR2 SNEGSKA (reference sequence). Trimming shortened V by 0 bases and J by 7 bases, and 15 bases separated the two germline ends. The CDR3 protein is CSARDGSQAGEKLFF. In DNA, the CDR3 is TGCAGTGCTAGAGATGGCAGCCAAGCGGGTGAAAAACTGTTTTTT.

This clonotype was recorded many times. The chain has TRBV29-1 and TRBJ1-3, with 8 bases that match TRBD1. The trim removed 7 bases at V and 1 base at J, leaving 6 bases unmatched. The CDR3 is 14 amino acids. Germline CDR1 is SQVTM and CDR2 is ANQGSEA. The CDR3 sequence is CSAGQGVSGNTIYF. DNA of the CDR3: TGCAGCGCTGGACAGGGAGTATCTGGAAACACCATATATTTT. Filled out from reference TRBV29-1 and TRBJ1-3, the complete variable domain reads SAVISQKPSRDICQRGTSLTIQCQVDSQVTMMFWYRQQPGQSLTLIATANQGSEATYESGFVIDKFPISRPNLTFSTLTVSNMSPEDSSIYLCSAGQGVSGNTIYFGEGSWLTVV.

In DNA form, the CDR3 reads TGTGCCATCAGTGAGCGGCTAGCGGGAAACACAGATACGCAGTATTTT. This sequence encodes CAISERLAGNTDTQYF. The V call is TRBV10-3, the J call TRBJ2-3; 9 positions match TRBD2. Germline lookup yields CDR1 ENHRY and CDR2 SYGVKD. V lost 2 bases to trimming and J lost 2 bases; unmatched junction nucleotides: 5. The CDR3 length is 16 residues.

This clonotype appeared many times. This rearrangement joins TRBV20-1 to TRBJ2-3, with D perhaps TRBD1 or TRBD2 (6 bases each). Germline V gene lookup returns CDR1 DFQATT and CDR2 SNEGSKA (reference sequence). V dropped 4 bases and J dropped 6 bases, with 14 bases sitting between them. The CDR3 totals 13 residues. The CDR3 DNA reads TGCAGTGCTAAGGTCGGGGGCGGTGATACGCAGTATTTT. It encodes CSAKVGGGDTQYF.

This clonotype was recorded many times. The chain employs TRBV20-1 and TRBJ1-2; TRBD1 is a possible D gene (5 bases). The CDR3 contains 14 residues. V lost 6 bases, J lost 8 bases, and 22 bases lay in between. Per germline, CDR1 DFQATT and CDR2 SNEGSKA (reference sequence). The chain's CDR3 is CSAKLFGTQDGYTF. The CDR3 coding sequence is TGCAGTGCCAAACTTTTCGGGACTCAAGACGGCTACACCTTC.

The chain combines TRBV5-1 with TRBJ2-3, with 9 bases lining up with TRBD2. Germline assignment: CDR1 SGHRS and CDR2 YFSETQ. The trim removed 0 bases at V and 3 bases at J, leaving 5 bases unmatched. This CDR3 contains 16 residues. In DNA form, the CDR3 reads TGCGCCAGCAGCTTGGGAGGGACTAGCCTAACAGATACGCAGTATTTT. This codes for CASSLGGTSLTDTQYF.

Details on this clonotype: A clone one base away is much larger, so this may be a read error. The chain uses TRBV6-2 or TRBV6-3 and TRBJ2-1; TRBD2 matches 10 bases. After removal of 6 bases from V and 1 base from J, the junction contained 9 bases not matched to a gene. CDR1 is MNHEY, CDR2 SVGEGT, per germline. The CDR3 consists of 17 residues. The CDR3 is CASRASSGGGSYNEQFF. Written as DNA, the CDR3 is TGTGCCAGCAGAGCCTCTAGCGGGGGAGGGTCCTACAATGAGCAGTTCTTC.

This clonotype has more than one count but fewer than ten. The chain uses TRBV20-1 and TRBJ1-4; maybe TRBD1 (5 bases). This CDR3 has 12 residues. V was pared by 3 bases and J by 13 bases, with 15 bases between. CDR1 DFQATT and CDR2 SNEGSKA come from the germline V gene (reference sequence). The CDR3 sequence is CSASAPGLGLFF. CDR3 in DNA: TGCAGTGCTAGTGCCCCGGGGCTTGGACTGTTTTTT.

The table lists this clonotype with many counts. The chain joins TRBV28 to TRBJ1-5; D is unclear. The CDR3 extends over 15 amino acids. V lost 5 bases and J lost 10, with 21 bases in between. Germline V CDR1 and CDR2: MDHEN, SYDVKM. CDR3 bases: TGTGCCAGCAGTACAACCTCGGGAGGCACATTACCCCAGCATTTT. This encodes CASSTTSGGTLPQHF.

The chain is built from TRBV29-1 and TRBJ2-1; D gene unclear. This CDR3 is 12 amino acids long. Per the germline V gene, CDR1 is SQVTM and CDR2 is ANQGSEA. Trimming stripped 4 bases from V and 8 bases from J, with 12 bases between. Here the CDR3 reads CSVVLPAHEQFF. CDR3 DNA sequence: TGCAGCGTTGTTCTCCCGGCCCATGAGCAGTTCTTC.

The CDR3: CASSLQGGYNSPLHF. The CDR3, as DNA: TGTGCCAGCAGCCTACAGGGGGGCTATAATTCACCCCTCCACTTT. The chain carries TRBV28 and TRBJ1-6, with 8 bases fitting TRBD1. This CDR3 comprises 15 residues. V was clipped by 6 bases and J by 3 bases; unmatched bases: 4. Germline loops: CDR1 MDHEN, CDR2 SYDVKM.

The table lists this clonotype with many counts. The chain has TRBV20-1 and TRBJ2-3; D is unresolved. CDR3 length: 11 amino acids. Germline assignment: CDR1 DFQATT and CDR2 SNEGSKA (reference sequence). Trimming took 0 bases from V and 6 from J, leaving 4 bases between them. CDR3 in amino acids: CSARDMDTQYF. In nucleotides, the CDR3 is TGCAGTGCTAGAGATATGGATACGCAGTATTTT.

This chain joins TRBV7-2 and TRBJ1-6; D gene unclear. The CDR3 is made up of 13 amino acids. CDR1 is SGHTA, CDR2 FQGNSA, per germline. V was cut by 2 bases and J by 7 bases, with 6 bases left in between. The CDR3 region is CASSLTSNSPLHF. As DNA, the CDR3 is TGTGCCAGCAGCTTAACGAGCAATTCACCCCTCCACTTT.

This clonotype was counted ten times or more. This chain links TRBV15 with TRBJ2-3; D gene ambiguous. Between the trimmed V and J ends, which lost 3 bases and 3 bases, there was a span of 7 bases. This CDR3 contains 13 residues. CDR1 and CDR2 from the germline V gene are LNHNV and YYDKDF (reference sequence). The CDR3: CATSSINTDTQYF. CDR3 DNA: TGTGCCACCAGCAGCATCAATACAGATACGCAGTATTTT.

The table lists this clonotype with many counts. This sequence joins TRBV5-5 and TRBJ2-1, with 8 bases lining up with TRBD1. Germline V CDR1 and CDR2: SGHKS, YYEKEE (reference sequence). With V trimmed by 4 bases and J by 7 bases, 10 bases remained unmatched. The CDR3 has 15 residues. This chain's CDR3 is CASSRLDREWNEQFF. In nucleotides, the CDR3 is TGTGCCAGCAGCCGCCTGGACAGGGAGTGGAATGAGCAGTTCTTC.

This clonotype was detected ten times or more. It is unclear where the CDR3 begins or ends on the DNA, so no DNA is shown, and the CDR3 is as TCRdb lists it. The CDR3 spells CASSFGQGAQHF. J is TRBJ1-5 and V is TRBV12-3 or TRBV12-4; the table's D call, TRBD1, was not checked against the DNA. A total of 12 residues make up the CDR3, ends included.